Shown below are 19 T cell receptor beta chains from a single sample sequenced in a study of Graves' ophthalmopathy and Graves' hyperthyroidism (dated by TCRdb to 2016 to 2019). TCRdb lists the instrument as Illumina HiSeq 2000. For repertoire sequencing, the TCR beta CDR3 regions were amplified from RNA transcripts. The first round of RT-PCR was done with HTBI primers and the Qiagen OneStep RT-PCR kit, and was followed by a second round of multiplex PCR, then size selection and purification. Starting from the raw public reads, TCRdb applied fastp trimming at Q25, assembled clones with MiXCR and retained in-frame beta chains. Each entry merges the rows of one CDR3 protein and shows their most common DNA and genes. This sample holds some 1.1 million distinct CDR3 sequences; 36% were observed only once. The ten largest make up roughly 11% of the sample. Sequencing was carried out using peripheral blood or thyroid tissue (not recorded which). Every receptor here comes from an adult man with Graves' hyperthyroidism.

This chain links TRBV10-3 with TRBJ1-2, with D perhaps TRBD1 (5 bases). V was pared by 10 bases and J by 4 bases, with 16 bases between. This CDR3 has 13 amino acids. Looked up from germline, CDR1 is ENHRY and CDR2 is SYGVKD. CDR3 nucleotides: TGTGCCACCCGAACCGACAGCGTCTATGGCTACACCTTC. Residues: CATRTDSVYGYTF.

The chain couples TRBV20-1 to TRBJ2-7, with a possible D match to TRBD1 (5 bases). This CDR3 region has 12 residues. Trimming stripped 3 bases from V and 5 bases from J, with 11 bases between. Germline V gives CDR1 DFQATT, CDR2 SNEGSKA (reference sequence). As DNA, the CDR3 is TGCAGTGCTAGCGTCAGGGTACACGAGCAGTACTTC. It is translated as CSASVRVHEQYF.

A note on this clonotype: A much larger clone lies one base from this, so it may be a read error. The chain joins TRBV15 to TRBJ2-7; 11 bases align to TRBD1. The junction had 7 bases not matched to a gene; V was cut back by 1 base and J by 2 bases. The CDR3 contains 17 residues. CDR1 is LNHNV, CDR2 YYDKDF, per germline (reference sequence). The chain's CDR3 is CATSRGGGTGGTYEQYF. CDR3 DNA sequence: TGTGCCACCAGCAGAGGAGGAGGGACAGGGGGAACCTACGAGCAGTACTTC. Based on the CDR3 plus reference TRBV15 and TRBJ2-7, the full variable domain is DAMVIQNPRYQVTQFGKPVTLSCSQTLNHNVMYWYQQKSSQAPKLLFHYYDKDFNNEADTPDNFQSRRPNTSFCFLDIRSPGLGDTAMYLCATSRGGGTGGTYEQYFGPGTRLTVT.

This clonotype occurred many times. The chain links TRBV19 to TRBJ1-1, with D perhaps TRBD1 (5 bases). In germline, CDR1 is LNHDA, CDR2 SQIVND (reference sequence). The CDR3 runs to 14 residues. The V and J ends lost 9 bases and 3 bases respectively, with 17 bases between them. CDR3 DNA: TGTGCCAGAAAAGGGACTTATAGGGACACTGAAGCTTTCTTT. Protein: CARKGTYRDTEAFF.

The V and J genes are TRBV6-1 and TRBJ1-5, with 8 bases lining up with TRBD1. Trimming at V came to 4 bases and at J to 2 bases, leaving 4 bases not matched to a gene. The germline V gene has CDR1 MNHNS and CDR2 SASEGT. This CDR3 has 15 amino acids. The CDR3 protein is CASSGTGSGNQPQHF. Here the CDR3 DNA reads TGTGCCAGCAGTGGGACAGGGTCGGGCAATCAGCCCCAGCATTTT.

This clonotype was found a few times. The chain joins TRBV6-5 to TRBJ2-5, with 9 bases aligning to TRBD2. Per the germline V gene, CDR1 is MNHEY and CDR2 is SVGAGI. This CDR3 has 16 residues. The V gene end was trimmed by 2 bases and the J gene end by 5 bases; junction bases not matched to a gene: 9. DNA for the CDR3: TGTGCCAGCAGTTACATCCCAGCGGGGGGTTGGGAGACCCAGTACTTC. It specifies CASSYIPAGGWETQYF.

This clonotype was found many times. The chain's CDR3 is CASSGQGAAGELFF. In nucleotides, the CDR3 is TGTGCCAGCAGCGGACAGGGGGCTGCCGGGGAGCTGTTTTTT. The rearrangement uses TRBV7-9 and TRBJ2-2, with 11 bases that match TRBD1. With V trimmed by 5 bases and J by 6 bases, 2 bases remained unmatched. This CDR3 has 14 residues. Germline loops: CDR1 SEHNR, CDR2 FQNEAQ (reference sequence).

V gene TRBV7-7 combines with J gene TRBJ1-1, with a weak D call TRBD1 (5 bases). The V and J ends lost 6 bases and 3 bases respectively, with 23 bases between them. From germline, CDR1 is SSHAT and CDR2 FNYEAQ (reference sequence). This CDR3 has 17 amino acids. The CDR3 nucleotides are TGTGCCAGCAGTACTGCCGGGACGGAGGGGTTGTACACTGAAGCTTTCTTT. This sequence encodes CASSTAGTEGLYTEAFF.

V usage is TRBV29-1 and J usage is TRBJ2-3; 14 nucleotides match TRBD2. CDR3 length: 15 residues. The germline CDR1 and CDR2 sequences are SQVTM and ANQGSEA. Losses at the gene ends were 3 bases for V and 5 bases for J; bases not matched to a gene: 4. The CDR3 here is CSVEGTSGRKDTQYF. The DNA for the CDR3 is TGCAGCGTTGAGGGGACTAGCGGGAGAAAAGATACGCAGTATTTT.

This clonotype was detected many times. The rearrangement uses TRBV20-1 and TRBJ1-3; D gene ambiguous. V lost 6 bases and J 2 bases, leaving 11 bases between the germline ends. From germline, CDR1 is DFQATT and CDR2 SNEGSKA (reference sequence). This CDR3 has 13 residues. As DNA, the CDR3 is TGCAGTGCCCCCGACTGGACTGGAAACACCATATATTTT. This translates into CSAPDWTGNTIYF.

In regard to this clonotype: The junction and the germline gene differ at one end; a read error may be behind it. CDR3 loop: CASSLDREGDSAF. CDR3 DNA: TGTGCCAGCAGCTTAGACAGGGAGGGGGACAGCGCCTTC. The chain combines TRBV7-9 with TRBJ1-2; 7 positions match TRBD1. CDR3 size: 13 residues. Germline values: CDR1 SEHNR, CDR2 FQNEAQ (reference sequence).

This clonotype was recorded only once. The CDR3 here is CASSKESASYEQYF. In DNA form, the CDR3 reads TGTGCCAGCAGCAAGGAGTCAGCCTCCTACGAGCAGTACTTC. V gene TRBV21-1 combines with J gene TRBJ2-7. TRBV21-1 is noted as a pseudogene. The CDR3 length is 14 residues.

The V and J genes are TRBV5-1 and TRBJ1-5; maybe TRBD1 (5 bases). V shed 0 bases and J shed 3 bases, with 13 bases lying between them. The CDR3 runs 16 residues. CDR1 and CDR2 from the germline V gene are SGHRS and YFSETQ. The CDR3 loop reads CASSLVPPTDNQPQHF. CDR3 DNA: TGCGCCAGCAGCTTGGTTCCCCCGACAGACAATCAGCCCCAGCATTTT.

Comments on this clonotype: A much larger clone sits a single nucleotide away, making a read error possible. This chain connects TRBV7-6 to TRBJ1-6; D not resolved. With 1 base removed from V and 7 bases from J, the gap between germline ends came to 8 bases. This CDR3 has 14 amino acids. Per the germline V gene, CDR1 is SGHVS and CDR2 is FNYEAQ. The CDR3 bases are TGTGCCAGCAGCTTAGGGAGGTTCAATTCACCCCTCCACTTT. Its translation: CASSLGRFNSPLHF.

The count of this clonotype is one. This rearrangement joins TRBV15 to TRBJ2-7; D is undetermined. The CDR3 covers 13 residues. The V gene's germline CDR1 is LNHNV and CDR2 YYDKDF (reference sequence). Trimming stripped 7 bases from V and 1 base from J, with 11 bases between. The CDR3 bases are TGTGCCACCACGGTCGGCAGGTCCTACGAGCAGTACTTC. Encoded protein: CATTVGRSYEQYF.

The chain has TRBV11-2 and TRBJ1-2; D is possibly TRBD1 (5 bases). Looked up from germline, CDR1 is SGHAT and CDR2 is FQNNGV. Trimming stripped 1 base from V and 7 bases from J, with 16 bases between. This CDR3 is 15 amino acids long. This CDR3 reads CASSLGVGGPSGYTF. In DNA form, the CDR3 reads TGTGCCAGCAGCTTAGGCGTCGGGGGACCATCTGGCTACACCTTC. Together with reference TRBV11-2 and TRBJ1-2, the CDR3 gives the full variable domain: EAGVAQSPRYKIIEKRQSVAFWCNPISGHATLYWYQQILGQGPKLLIQFQNNGVVDDSQLPKDRFSAERLKGVDSTLKIQPAKLEDSAVYLCASSLGVGGPSGYTFGSGTRLTVV.

The genes are TRBV19 and TRBJ2-7, with 8 bases matching TRBD1. Germline V lookup: CDR1 LNHDA, CDR2 SQIVND (reference sequence). This CDR3 is built from 15 residues. With V trimmed by 2 bases and J by 6 bases, 9 bases remained unmatched. CDR3 nucleotides: TGTGCCAGTAGTATACGGACAGGGTTCTCGTTCGAGCAGTACTTC. This gives the protein CASSIRTGFSFEQYF.

The V call is TRBV7-8, the J call TRBJ1-3; D is unresolved. Germline loops: CDR1 SGHVS, CDR2 FQNEAQ. V gave up 1 base and J gave up 8 bases, with 9 bases separating them. There are 13 residues in the CDR3. CDR3 nucleotide sequence: TGTGCCAGCAGCTTAGATGCTAGGGACACCATATATTTT. Residues: CASSLDARDTIYF.

This clonotype was counted ten times or more. The chain couples TRBV10-3 to TRBJ2-7, with TRBD2 matching 7 bases. This CDR3 has 14 residues. Per germline, CDR1 ENHRY and CDR2 SYGVKD. V lost 7 bases and J lost 0; bases outside the gene matches: 6. This CDR3 is CAITSGPASYEQYF. DNA of the CDR3: TGTGCCATCACTAGCGGTCCCGCCTCCTACGAGCAGTACTTC.